Described below is a single T cell receptor beta chain sequence and its context. Its antigen remains unidentified. No much larger clone is present one base from it, and per-base qualities are unavailable. The CDR3 spans 17 residues, from the cysteine through the phenylalanine. The CDR3 DNA has 51 bases and is translated from base 1. V is cut by 8 bases and J by 1 base, and the space between the germline ends is 22 bases. From the germline V gene, CDR1 is SGHDT and CDR2 is YYEEEE. The sample originates from a study of T cell repertoires in cytomegalovirus infection (dated by TCRdb to the late 2010s). About the full investigation: Because public TCR beta signatures pointed to carriage of CMV infection together with the matching HLA type, the HLA type of each donor mattered for the analysis. The research as a whole found: Cumulative frequency of public TCR beta family members discriminated carriers of CMV infection plus the relevant HLA type in this cohort and an independent approximately 350-donor cohort. In the ex vivo response, HLA-C-restricted CMV-specific TCR beta clonotypes were dominant, and in two of eight donors the single most frequent clonotype came from this HLA-C-restricted group.

Sequencer: Illumina HiSeq 1500. In-frame beta chains were kept once TCRdb had trimmed the public reads at Q25 with fastp and called clones with MiXCR. Duplicate CDR3 protein sequences are folded into a single record with the most common DNA and genes. This sample has about 130,000 distinct CDR3 sequences in its table, and roughly a quarter of those were observed once. In total, the top ten clones hold 34% of the sample. The chain couples TRBV5-6 to TRBJ1-5; TRBD1 might be the D gene, on 5 matching bases. Sequencing was carried out using PBMCs, sequenced either directly or after in vitro stimulation (not recorded which). The origin of this receptor is a human donor in good health (CMV status not recorded). Some clones in this sample may be carry-over from other donors' samples. The base sequence is TGTGCCAGGAGCAGTGGGGGGGTGGGGGGGAGCAATCAGCCCCAGCATTTT. It specifies CARSSGGVGGSNQPQHF. With the rest looked up from the reference TRBV5-6 and TRBJ1-5 genes rather than sequenced, the full variable domain is DAGVTQSPTHLIKTRGQQVTLRCSPKSGHDTVSWYQQALGQGPQFIFQYYEEEERQRGNFPDRFSGHQFPNYSSELNVNALLLGDSALYLCARSSGGVGGSNQPQHFGDGTRLSIL.